The 6 T cell receptor beta chains below come from one sample, sequenced in a study of blood T cell repertoires in COVID-19. The protocol was immunoSEQ multiplex PCR, while the TCRdb copy is restricted to in-frame clones and leaves out a portion. The sample has 200,000 to 300,000 clones, approximately 90% seen once; the top ten hold about 4%. The sequencing input was PBMCs or T cells enriched from blood (not recorded which). The receptor set was obtained from a woman between 25 and 40 years old who had recovered from COVID-19.

The V and J genes are TRBV21-1 and TRBJ2-6; TRBD1 is taken as the D call from the table, unchecked against the DNA. TRBV21-1 is deemed a pseudogene. The CDR3 totals 18 residues. CDR3 amino acids: CASNLPGQGSSGANVLTF. Written as DNA, the CDR3 is TGTGCCAGCAACCTACCGGGACAGGGAAGCTCTGGGGCCAACGTCCTGACTTTC.

The V gene is TRBV7-3, the J gene TRBJ2-1; 10 nucleotides align to TRBD1. There are 14 residues in the CDR3. V was pared by 5 bases and J by 7 bases, with 5 bases of the junction left unmatched. The germline V gene has CDR1 SGHTA and CDR2 FQGTGA. This CDR3 reads CASSADRGRNEQFF. In DNA form, the CDR3 reads TGTGCCAGCAGCGCTGACAGGGGGCGTAATGAGCAGTTCTTC.

The genes are TRBV9 and TRBJ1-1; 7 positions match TRBD1. This CDR3 contains 15 residues. With V trimmed by 4 bases and J by 0 bases, 6 bases remained unmatched. Germline V lookup: CDR1 SGDLS, CDR2 YYNGEE. CDR3 coding DNA: TGTGCCAGCAGCCCCCGGACAGGAATGAACACTGAAGCTTTCTTT. Protein: CASSPRTGMNTEAFF.

The V call is TRBV6-5, the J call TRBJ2-1, with 8 bases aligning to TRBD2. The J segment lost 9 bases and the V segment lost 8 bases, leaving 15 bases of the junction unmatched. Germline-derived CDR1 and CDR2 are MNHEY and SVGAGI. This CDR3 comprises 15 residues. The CDR3 is CASAGFYGTSGEQFF. The CDR3, as DNA: TGTGCCAGCGCCGGCTTTTACGGGACTAGTGGTGAGCAGTTCTTC.

This clone was observed once. This chain uses TRBV5-6 with TRBJ1-2; 10 bases align to TRBD1. This CDR3 comprises 15 residues. The V and J ends lost 5 bases and 4 bases, in that order; junction bases with no gene match: 8. Germline CDR1 is SGHDT and CDR2 is YYEEEE. The CDR3 protein is CASSLRTGGSYGYTF. In nucleotides, the CDR3 is TGTGCCAGCAGTCTTAGGACAGGGGGTAGCTATGGCTACACCTTC.

This rearrangement joins TRBV5-1 to TRBJ2-7; D unresolved. Germline assignment: CDR1 SGHRS and CDR2 YFSETQ. V was clipped by 0 bases and J by 2 bases, with 9 bases between them. The CDR3 loop spans 14 amino acids. In DNA, the CDR3 is TGCGCCAGCAGCTTGGGAACAGTTACCTACGAGCAGTACTTC. Amino acid sequence: CASSLGTVTYEQYF.